The text below deals with one T cell receptor beta chain. The antigen is undetermined. The entry originates in a study of cytomegalovirus exposure and HLA in healthy donors. Study information: The 120 validation repertoires used the same platform as the 550 to 850 first-cohort repertoires (as reported by a later analysis). Findings and caveats of the study: In vitro work confirmed that a few CMV-associated chains recognize CMV antigens. Approximately 160 TCR beta chains were listed as cytomegalovirus-associated. Generally TCR sequences proved uncommon, though certain public TCRs appeared in numerous donors.

V lost 4 bases, J lost 0 bases, and 4 bases stayed unmatched. Germline V gene lookup returns CDR1 PRHDT and CDR2 FYEKMQ (reference sequence). The CDR3 runs 17 residues. Some clones are missing from TCRdb's copy, which holds only in-frame ones; the method was immunoSEQ multiplex PCR. The top ten hold over 1.5% of the sample, which has 100,000 to 120,000 clones, around 90% seen once. Source material: PBMCs. The TCR was taken from a woman between 18 and 30 years old in good health and CMV-seronegative. The chain has TRBV13 and TRBJ2-5; 14 bases map to TRBD2. CDR3 in amino acids: CASSSRTSGGYQETQYF. Written as DNA, the CDR3 is TGTGCCAGCAGCTCCCGGACTAGCGGGGGGTACCAAGAGACCCAGTACTTC.